This is a list of T cell receptor beta chains from one sample in a study of immune cell composition in non-small cell lung cancer. Assay used: immunoSEQ multiplex PCR; TCRdb lists only in-frame clones, some missing. Of approximately 1,500 clones listed, approximately 66% are singletons. The sequencing input was non-adjacent lung tissue. The receptors were gathered from a human donor with non-small cell lung cancer. Each CDR3 is given with its conserved first and last residue. The order of the fields is CDR3 protein, CDR3 DNA, V gene, J gene, D gene, clone size. The D gene is left open where the match is weak. The size field is filled for only some rows; it gives once, few, many or a size class.

CAISKVVTSGIFSPFF,TGTGCCATCAGTAAAGTCGTAACTAGCGGGATTTTTTCCCCGTTCTTC,TRBV10-3,TRBJ2-1,TRBD2,once
CASSSRGGSPLHF,TGTGCCAGCAGTTCACGAGGGGGTTCACCCCTCCACTTT,TRBV2,TRBJ1-6,-,-
CASSLGGGTEAFF,TGTGCCAGCAGTTTGGGAGGGGGAACTGAAGCTTTCTTT,TRBV27,TRBJ1-1,-,-
CASNGRGEYGYTF,TGTGCCAGCAATGGCAGGGGGGAATATGGCTACACCTTC,TRBV6-6,TRBJ1-2,TRBD1,-
CASTYSSQGTYEQYF,TGTGCCAGCACCTACTCTTCCCAGGGTACCTACGAGCAGTACTTC,TRBV6-6,TRBJ2-7,-,-
CASSLGAGGDEQYF,TGTGCCAGCAGTTTAGGGGCAGGGGGAGACGAGCAGTACTTC,TRBV27,TRBJ2-7,TRBD1,-
CASKKPPGELFF,TGTGCCAGCAAAAAGCCGCCCGGGGAGCTGTTTTTT,TRBV19,TRBJ2-2,-,-
CASSVMDRGYEQYF,TGTGCCAGCTCTGTTATGGACAGGGGGTACGAGCAGTACTTC,TRBV18,TRBJ2-7,TRBD1,few
CASSLERGTQYF,TGTGCCAGCAGCTTAGAACGAGGTACGCAGTATTTT,TRBV7-2,TRBJ2-3,-,-
CAWSVKGAEAFF,TGTGCCTGGAGTGTTAAAGGAGCTGAAGCTTTCTTT,TRBV30,TRBJ1-1,-,-
CAKQGISGNTIYF,TGTGCCAAACAGGGAATTAGCGGAAACACCATATATTTT,TRBV2,TRBJ1-3,-,-
CASTPPRGEQYF,TGTGCCAGCACCCCTCCCAGGGGCGAGCAGTACTTC,TRBV28,TRBJ2-7,-,large
CASSIASPDTQYF,TGTGCCAGTAGTATAGCCAGTCCAGATACGCAGTATTTT,TRBV19,TRBJ2-3,-,once
CASSLGGQGAATGELFF,TGCGCCAGCAGCCTGGGGGGACAGGGGGCCGCGACCGGGGAGCTGTTTTTT,TRBV5-1,TRBJ2-2,TRBD1,-
CASSFWLAATNEKLFF,TGTGCCAGCAGCTTTTGGTTGGCTGCAACTAATGAAAAACTGTTTTTT,TRBV7-9,TRBJ1-4,-,-
CASSSMSLGGSETQYF,TGTGCCAGCAGCTCCATGAGTCTCGGCGGGTCGGAGACCCAGTACTTC,TRBV5-6,TRBJ2-5,-,-
CASSYSADRENGYTF,TGTGCCAGCAGTTACTCGGCGGACAGGGAGAATGGCTACACCTTC,TRBV6-6,TRBJ1-2,TRBD1,-
CATSPRASVGETQYF,TGTGCCACATCCCCGCGGGCCTCCGTAGGGGAGACCCAGTACTTC,TRBV19,TRBJ2-5,-,-
CASSSTQGQPF,TGTGCCAGCAGCTCCACCCAAGGACAGCCTTTT,TRBV7-9,TRBJ1-1,-,few
CASSLIGISAYNEQFF,TGTGCCAGCAGCCTTATAGGGATTAGCGCTTACAATGAGCAGTTCTTC,TRBV7-2,TRBJ2-1,-,few
CASSLVVPNSPLHF,TGTGCCAGCAGCTTGGTAGTCCCCAATTCACCCCTCCACTTT,TRBV11-1,TRBJ1-6,-,hyperexpanded
CASSFGAPGTVQETQYF,TGTGCCAGCAGTTTCGGGGCACCGGGGACAGTCCAAGAGACCCAGTACTTC,TRBV27,TRBJ2-5,TRBD1,-
CASSVGLDNEQFF,TGTGCCAGCAGCGTAGGTCTAGACAATGAGCAGTTCTTC,TRBV9,TRBJ2-1,-,few
CASNDRNQPQHF,TGTGCCAGCAATGACAGGAATCAGCCCCAGCATTTT,TRBV6-1,TRBJ1-5,-,-
CASTTGWETPYEQYF,TGTGCCAGCACCACGGGGTGGGAAACTCCCTACGAGCAGTACTTC,TRBV7-9,TRBJ2-7,-,-
CASSRIKGDTEAFF,TGTGCCAGCAGCCGAATTAAGGGGGACACTGAAGCTTTCTTT,TRBV5-4,TRBJ1-1,-,few
CASSLDSDSTEAFF,TGTGCCAGCAGCTTAGACAGTGACAGCACTGAAGCTTTCTTT,TRBV5-4,TRBJ1-1,-,few
CASSLPSGNTDTQYF,TGTGCCAGCAGCTTGCCCAGCGGAAACACAGATACGCAGTATTTT,TRBV5-5,TRBJ2-3,-,-
CASSHGLAGGGLYEQYF,TGTGCCAGCAGCCACGGACTAGCGGGGGGGGGACTATACGAGCAGTACTTC,TRBV7-2,TRBJ2-7,TRBD2,-
CASSQTRQETQYF,TGTGCCAGCAGTCAGACTAGACAAGAGACCCAGTACTTC,TRBV7-3,TRBJ2-5,-,-
CASSSTGDYGYTF,TGTGCCAGCAGTTCGACAGGGGACTATGGCTACACCTTC,TRBV28,TRBJ1-2,TRBD1,-
CASSSIQGTGELFF,TGCGCCAGCAGCTCGATTCAGGGCACCGGGGAGCTGTTTTTT,TRBV5-1,TRBJ2-2,-,-
CASSLSGSPQETQYF,TGCGCCAGCAGCTTGAGCGGAAGCCCCCAAGAGACCCAGTACTTC,TRBV5-1,TRBJ2-5,-,-
CASSLSVNTGELFF,TGTGCCAGCAGCTTATCCGTGAACACCGGGGAGCTGTTTTTT,TRBV7-9,TRBJ2-2,-,-
CASSRQGQGYEQYF,TGTGCCAGCAGCCGACAGGGACAGGGCTACGAGCAGTACTTC,TRBV14,TRBJ2-7,TRBD1,-
CASSLSAGLAGGTPYEQYF,TGTGCCAGCAGCTTAAGTGCGGGACTAGCGGGGGGAACCCCCTACGAGCAGTACTTC,TRBV13,TRBJ2-7,TRBD2,-
CASRHRRDSYEQYF,TGTGCAAGTCGCCACAGGAGGGACAGCTACGAGCAGTACTTC,TRBV12-2,TRBJ2-7,-,-
CASSKDRVATQYF,TGTGCCAGCAGTAAGGACAGGGTGGCGACCCAGTACTTC,TRBV2,TRBJ2-5,TRBD1,-
CASSLGLAGTYEQYF,TGCGCCAGCAGCCTGGGACTAGCGGGAACCTACGAGCAGTACTTC,TRBV4-1,TRBJ2-7,TRBD2,-
CASSTEGNYGYTF,TGTGCCAGCAGTACGGAGGGGAACTATGGCTACACCTTC,TRBV2,TRBJ1-2,-,-
CASRGGGGNQPQHF,TGTGCCAGCAGAGGGGGCGGGGGCAATCAGCCCCAGCATTTT,TRBV6-6,TRBJ1-5,TRBD1,-
CASFDGSSYEQYF,TGTGCCAGTTTCGACGGGAGCTCCTACGAGCAGTACTTC,TRBV6-5,TRBJ2-7,-,-
CASSLAGRTGEQYF,TGTGCCAGCAGCTTAGCGGGCAGAACAGGCGAGCAGTACTTC,TRBV7-6,TRBJ2-7,-,few
CASSSGTPDNSPLHF,TGCGCCAGCAGCTCCGGGACACCGGATAATTCACCCCTCCACTTT,TRBV5-1,TRBJ1-6,-,large
CASSSARASEIGEQYF,TGTGCCAGCAGCAGCGCACGAGCGTCCGAGATAGGCGAGCAGTACTTC,TRBV5-5,TRBJ2-7,-,-
CASSWQTGLGNTIYF,TGCGCCAGCAGCTGGCAGACAGGGTTAGGAAACACCATATATTTT,TRBV5-1,TRBJ1-3,TRBD1,-
CASSSSRGDSGNTIYF,TGTGCCAGCAGCTCGAGCAGGGGTGACTCTGGAAACACCATATATTTT,TRBV5-4,TRBJ1-3,-,-
CASSPRTGGALRAYYEQYF,TGTGCCAGTAGTCCTCGGACAGGGGGGGCTTTAAGGGCTTACTACGAGCAGTACTTC,TRBV19,TRBJ2-7,TRBD1,-
CASSLGGDSYEQYF,TGTGCCAGCAGCTTGGGGGGGGATTCCTACGAGCAGTACTTC,TRBV5-6,TRBJ2-7,-,large
CASSQREGAGAFF,TGTGCCAGCAGCCAGAGGGAAGGCGCCGGAGCTTTCTTT,TRBV16,TRBJ1-1,-,-
CASSTPSARTDTQYF,TGTGCCAGTAGTACCCCTAGCGCGCGCACAGATACGCAGTATTTT,TRBV19,TRBJ2-3,-,-
CASSEASRGLGYTF,TGTGCCAGCAGTGAAGCGTCGAGGGGGCTTGGCTACACCTTC,TRBV6-1,TRBJ1-2,TRBD1,-
CSGERRDRAYNEQFF,TGCAGCGGAGAACGTCGGGACAGGGCCTACAATGAGCAGTTCTTC,TRBV29-1,TRBJ2-1,TRBD1,-
CASSLNGAGGFNEQYF,TGCGCCAGCAGCTTGAATGGGGCAGGGGGCTTCAACGAGCAGTACTTC,TRBV5-1,TRBJ2-7,TRBD1,-
CSGGRSEAFF,TGCAGTGGCGGCCGCTCTGAAGCTTTCTTT,TRBV20-1,TRBJ1-1,-,-
CASKRQAWVGDQPQHF,TGTGCCAGTAAGCGACAGGCCTGGGTGGGGGATCAGCCCCAGCATTTT,TRBV19,TRBJ1-5,-,-
CASSLTRDTDTQYF,TGTGCCAGCAGCTTAACCAGGGACACAGATACGCAGTATTTT,TRBV11-2,TRBJ2-3,-,-
CASSATGVGSPLHF,TGTGCCAGCAGTGCTACGGGGGTTGGTTCACCCCTCCACTTT,TRBV25-1,TRBJ1-6,-,-
CASSYRGITEAFF,TGTGCCAGCAGCTACAGGGGGATAACTGAAGCTTTCTTT,TRBV7-3,TRBJ1-1,TRBD1,-
CASRTPGGEGYTF,TGTGCCAGCAGAACCCCCGGCGGGGAAGGCTACACCTTC,TRBV27,TRBJ1-2,-,medium-sized